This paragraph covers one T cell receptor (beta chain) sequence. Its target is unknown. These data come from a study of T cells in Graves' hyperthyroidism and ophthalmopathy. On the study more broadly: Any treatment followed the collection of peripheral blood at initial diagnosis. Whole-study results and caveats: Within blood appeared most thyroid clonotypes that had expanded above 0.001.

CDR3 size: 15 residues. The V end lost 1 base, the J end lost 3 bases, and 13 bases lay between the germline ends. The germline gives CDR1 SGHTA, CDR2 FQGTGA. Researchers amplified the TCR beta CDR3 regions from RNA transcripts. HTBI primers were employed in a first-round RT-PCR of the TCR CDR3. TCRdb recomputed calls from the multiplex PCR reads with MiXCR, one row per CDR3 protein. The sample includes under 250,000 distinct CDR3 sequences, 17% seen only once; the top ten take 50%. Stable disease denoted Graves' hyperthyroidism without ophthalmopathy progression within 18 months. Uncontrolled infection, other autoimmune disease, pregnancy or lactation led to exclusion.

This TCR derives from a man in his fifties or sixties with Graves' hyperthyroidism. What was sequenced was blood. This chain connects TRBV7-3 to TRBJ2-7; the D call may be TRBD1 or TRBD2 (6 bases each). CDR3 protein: CASSLIGGGRYEQYF. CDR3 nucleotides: TGTGCCAGCAGCTTAATAGGGGGAGGTCGCTACGAGCAGTACTTC.